This TCR beta chain derives from a study of identical twins. This clonotype came up a few times. TCRdb used MiXCR to reprocess the 5' RACE reads, holding one entry per CDR3 protein. The table includes about 720,000 distinct CDR3 sequences, 15% to 20% detected once. Another study also made use of these data, one on T cells expressing NK-cell markers.

Sequenced material: PBMCs. This TCR came from a woman aged 18-35 years in good health.

This CDR3 reads CASSRDSSSSYEQYF. In DNA form, the CDR3 reads TGCGCCAGCAGCAGGGACAGCTCGAGCTCCTACGAGCAGTACTTC. The chain has TRBV5-1 and TRBJ2-7, with 7 bases identical to TRBD1. The CDR3 is made up of 15 amino acids. V lost 4 bases to trimming and J lost 0 bases; unmatched junction nucleotides: 7. Germline V gene sequence: CDR1 SGHRS, CDR2 YFSETQ.